The clone carrying this TCR beta chain has a handful of counts. These data are taken from a study of blood T cell repertoires in COVID-19. The overall study: Specimens from acute and convalescent COVID-19 originated in the United States, Italy and Spain. From T cells, B-cell-depleted T cells, or PBMCs came the material, which was cDNA or gDNA.

As handled by the study authors: Quantification of nucleated cells was approximated via reference gene primer amplification. Repertoires were generated with immunoSEQ multiplex PCR, while TCRdb's copy carries only in-frame clones and drops some. V and J calls plus clone size are reproduced from that table; the DNA served to infer D and trimming. The sample comprises 90,000 to 120,000 clones, over 75% of which are singletons, and around 6.5% rests with the top ten. Germline-derived CDR1 and CDR2 are SGHRS and YFSETQ. Trimming shortened V by 6 bases and J by 1 base, and 12 bases separated the two germline ends. The CDR3 spans 14 residues.

Sequencing was done on a sample of peripheral blood. The J gene is TRBJ2-3, the V gene TRBV5-1, with D perhaps TRBD1 (6 bases). The clonotype comes from a woman in her sixties with acute or convalescent COVID-19. As DNA, the CDR3 is TGCGCCAGCACAGGGGTTGGGGGCACAGATACGCAGTATTTT. It specifies CASTGVGGTDTQYF.